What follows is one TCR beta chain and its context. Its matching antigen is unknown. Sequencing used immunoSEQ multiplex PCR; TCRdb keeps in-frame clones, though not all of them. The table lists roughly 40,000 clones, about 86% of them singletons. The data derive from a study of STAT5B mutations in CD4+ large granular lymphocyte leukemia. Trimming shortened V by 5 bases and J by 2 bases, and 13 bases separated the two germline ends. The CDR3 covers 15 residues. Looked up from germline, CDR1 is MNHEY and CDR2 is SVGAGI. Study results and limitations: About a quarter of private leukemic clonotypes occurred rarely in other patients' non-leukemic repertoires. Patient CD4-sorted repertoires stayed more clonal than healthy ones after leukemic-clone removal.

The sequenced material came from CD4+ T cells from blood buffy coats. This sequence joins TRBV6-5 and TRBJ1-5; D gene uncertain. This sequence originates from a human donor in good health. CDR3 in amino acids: CASSMKAHGNQPQHF. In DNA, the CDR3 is TGTGCCAGCAGTATGAAGGCCCACGGCAATCAGCCCCAGCATTTT.